Given below is one T cell receptor (beta chain) in context. Antigen specificity is unknown. This record belongs to a study of OX40 agonist ivuxolimab in advanced cancers. Study outcomes and limitations: Clonal expansion by week 6 occurred in CD4+ and CD8+ blood T cells (at 0.1 to 3.0 mg/kg). Individuals who were partial responders at 0.1-3.0 mg/kg had clonal expansion that ranked among the lowest.

V was shortened by 4 bases and J by 4 bases, with 20 bases between the two germline ends. CDR1 SGHDT and CDR2 YYEEEE come from the germline V gene. The CDR3 is 16 residues long. Exclusion applied to patients with autoimmune disease history or systemic immunosuppression. Only in-frame clones appear in the TCRdb table, and some are missing; sequencing was by immunoSEQ multiplex PCR. The table records about 60,000 clones, approximately 80% of them present only once. This TCR was recovered from an adult with an advanced solid tumor such as melanoma, head and neck, liver or kidney cancer. The gene calls are TRBV5-6 and TRBJ1-1; TRBD1 might be the D (6 bases). Sample: CD4+ or CD8+ T cells sorted from blood, taken in a trial of the OX40 agonist ivuxolimab. CDR3 amino acids: CASSDLTGFVVTEAFF. The CDR3 region has the DNA TGTGCCAGCAGCGACCTAACAGGGTTTGTCGTCACTGAAGCTTTCTTT.